This TCR beta chain was recorded in a study of blood T cell repertoires in COVID-19. Produced via immunoSEQ multiplex PCR; TCRdb's table is partial and in-frame only. The table records about 220,000 clones, around four fifths of them present only once. Source material: PBMCs or T cells enriched from blood (not recorded which). This TCR was recovered from a woman aged 45-65 years who had been exposed to COVID-19.

As DNA, the CDR3 is TGTGCCAGCAGCGCCGGGGGGTCGGCCAATCAGCCCCAGCATTTT. Its protein product is CASSAGGSANQPQHF. The chain has TRBV9 and TRBJ1-5; perhaps TRBD1 as D (5 bases). Between the trimmed V and J ends, which lost 3 bases and 3 bases, there was a span of 13 bases. Germline CDR1 SGDLS, CDR2 YYNGEE. CDR3 length equals 15 residues.